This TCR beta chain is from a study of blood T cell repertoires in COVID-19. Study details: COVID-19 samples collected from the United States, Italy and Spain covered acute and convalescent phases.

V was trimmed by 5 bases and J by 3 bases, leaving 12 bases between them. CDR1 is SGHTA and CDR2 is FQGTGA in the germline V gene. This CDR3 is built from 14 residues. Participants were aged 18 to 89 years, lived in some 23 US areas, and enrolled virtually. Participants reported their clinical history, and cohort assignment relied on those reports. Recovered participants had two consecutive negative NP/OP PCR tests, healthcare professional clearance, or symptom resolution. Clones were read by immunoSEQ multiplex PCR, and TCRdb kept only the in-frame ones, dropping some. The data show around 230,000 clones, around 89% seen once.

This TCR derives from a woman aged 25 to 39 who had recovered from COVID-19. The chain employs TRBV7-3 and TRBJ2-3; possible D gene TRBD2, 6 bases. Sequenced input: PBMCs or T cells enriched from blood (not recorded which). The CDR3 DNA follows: TGTGCCAGCAGCCAGACTAGTGCGACAGATACGCAGTATTTT. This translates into CASSQTSATDTQYF.